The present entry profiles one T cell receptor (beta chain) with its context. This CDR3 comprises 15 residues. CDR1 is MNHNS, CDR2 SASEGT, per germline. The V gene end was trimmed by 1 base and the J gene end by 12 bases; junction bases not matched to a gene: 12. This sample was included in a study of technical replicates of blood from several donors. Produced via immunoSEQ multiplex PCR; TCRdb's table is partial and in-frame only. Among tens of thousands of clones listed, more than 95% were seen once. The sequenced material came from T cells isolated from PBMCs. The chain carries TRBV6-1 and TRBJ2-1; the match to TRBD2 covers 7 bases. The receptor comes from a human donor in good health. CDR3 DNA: TGTGCCAGCAGTGAAGGTGGCGGGACTACAATGACGCAGTTCTTC. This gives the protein CASSEGGGTTMTQFF.